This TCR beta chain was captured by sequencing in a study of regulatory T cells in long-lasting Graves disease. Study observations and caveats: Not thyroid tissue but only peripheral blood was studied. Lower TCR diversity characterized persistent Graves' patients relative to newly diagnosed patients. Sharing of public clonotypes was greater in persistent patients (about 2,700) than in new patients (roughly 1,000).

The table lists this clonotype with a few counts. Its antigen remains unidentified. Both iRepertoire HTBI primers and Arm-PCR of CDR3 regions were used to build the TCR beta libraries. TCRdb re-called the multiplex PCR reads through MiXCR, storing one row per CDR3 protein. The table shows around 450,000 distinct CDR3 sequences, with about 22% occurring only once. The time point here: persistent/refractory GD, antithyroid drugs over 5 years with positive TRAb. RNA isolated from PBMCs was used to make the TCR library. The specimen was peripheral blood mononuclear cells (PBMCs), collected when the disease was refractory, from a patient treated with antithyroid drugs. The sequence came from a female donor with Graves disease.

CDR3 loop: CASSPRDSAYEQYF. In nucleotides, the CDR3 is TGTGCCAGCAGCCCGCGGGACAGTGCCTACGAGCAGTACTTC. The chain employs TRBV11-3 and TRBJ2-7; TRBD1 is a possible D gene (7 bases). CDR3 length: 14 residues. Between the trimmed V and J ends, which lost 5 bases and 2 bases, there was a span of 13 bases. CDR1 and CDR2 (germline): SGHNT, YENEEA.